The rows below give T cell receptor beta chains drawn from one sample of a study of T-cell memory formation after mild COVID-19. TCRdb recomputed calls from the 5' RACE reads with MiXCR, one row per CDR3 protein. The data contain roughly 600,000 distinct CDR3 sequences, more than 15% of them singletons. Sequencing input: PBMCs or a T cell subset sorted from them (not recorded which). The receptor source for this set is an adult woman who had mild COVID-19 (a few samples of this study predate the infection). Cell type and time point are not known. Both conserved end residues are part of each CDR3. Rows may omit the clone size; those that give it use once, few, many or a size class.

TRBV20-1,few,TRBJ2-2,CSASRQGMGVGELFF
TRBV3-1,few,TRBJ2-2,CASSQIGNTGELFF
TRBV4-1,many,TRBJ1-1,CASSPLVSGRANTEAFF
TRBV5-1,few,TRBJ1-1,CASSGGGGRGEAFF
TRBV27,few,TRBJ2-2,CASSFGTGYTGELFF
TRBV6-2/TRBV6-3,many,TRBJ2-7,CASSEPVTSSIYEQYF
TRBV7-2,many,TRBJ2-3,CASKPYSGASTDTQYF
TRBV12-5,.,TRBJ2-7,CASRTSGSYEQYF
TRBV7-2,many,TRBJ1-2,CASSLDGRGYTF
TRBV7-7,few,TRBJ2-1,CASSLASGPSSYNEQFF
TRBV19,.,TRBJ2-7,CASSMGLAFEQYF
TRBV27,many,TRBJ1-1,CASRPQENTEAFF
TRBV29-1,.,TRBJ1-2,CSGRTGYGYTF
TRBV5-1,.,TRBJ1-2,CASSLNSGLGYGYTF
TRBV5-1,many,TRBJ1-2,CASSLGSNYGYTF
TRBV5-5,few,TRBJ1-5,CASSPRDYLGPQHF
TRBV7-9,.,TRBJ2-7,CASSPEPASGANLYEQYF
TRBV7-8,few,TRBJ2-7,CASSPHPGQGSYEQYF
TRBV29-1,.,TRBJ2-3,CSVEGLGGIDTQYF
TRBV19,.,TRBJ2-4,CASSLGLASILGNIQYF
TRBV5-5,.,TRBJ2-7,CASSLLVSTSGEQYF
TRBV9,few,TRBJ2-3,CASSDTGLLGGTDTQYF
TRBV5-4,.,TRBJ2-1,CASSLGLLTSALGNNEQFF
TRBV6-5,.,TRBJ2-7,CASSYSNDYEQYF
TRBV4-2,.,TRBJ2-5,CASSRLAGAGETQYF
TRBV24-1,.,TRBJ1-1,CATSDYRNTEAFF
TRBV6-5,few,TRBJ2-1,CASSYPTSGGVHEQFF
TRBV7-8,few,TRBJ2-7,CASSFTGPTYEQYF
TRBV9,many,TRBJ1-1,CASSEGDTELYTEAFF
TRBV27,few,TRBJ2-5,CASRPNRGYGETQYF
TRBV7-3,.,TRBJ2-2,CASSKALSGTGELFF
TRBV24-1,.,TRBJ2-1,CATSDLNSRGRNEQFF
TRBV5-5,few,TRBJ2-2,CASTLRTGRGTGELFF
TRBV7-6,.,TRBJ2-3,CASSLRSRRSTDTQYF
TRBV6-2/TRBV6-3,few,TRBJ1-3,CASSGLRTGAGNTIYF
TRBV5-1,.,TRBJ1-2,CASSLVAEDYGYTF
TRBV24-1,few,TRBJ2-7,CATSGGQTNEQYF
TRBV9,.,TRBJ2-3,CASSVASGGPSTDTQYF
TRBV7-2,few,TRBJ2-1,CASSSTGGASYNEQFF
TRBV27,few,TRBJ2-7,CASSSKGRSSYEQYF
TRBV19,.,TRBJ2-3,CASMVRGDTDTQYF
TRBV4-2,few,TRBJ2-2,CASSQEGSATGELFF
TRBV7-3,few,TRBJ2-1,CASSPGPAGGPRNEQFF
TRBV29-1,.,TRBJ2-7,CSVSTPGQGDEQYF
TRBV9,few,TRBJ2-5,CASSVPLAGETQYF
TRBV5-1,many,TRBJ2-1,CASSLAGGGQNEQFF